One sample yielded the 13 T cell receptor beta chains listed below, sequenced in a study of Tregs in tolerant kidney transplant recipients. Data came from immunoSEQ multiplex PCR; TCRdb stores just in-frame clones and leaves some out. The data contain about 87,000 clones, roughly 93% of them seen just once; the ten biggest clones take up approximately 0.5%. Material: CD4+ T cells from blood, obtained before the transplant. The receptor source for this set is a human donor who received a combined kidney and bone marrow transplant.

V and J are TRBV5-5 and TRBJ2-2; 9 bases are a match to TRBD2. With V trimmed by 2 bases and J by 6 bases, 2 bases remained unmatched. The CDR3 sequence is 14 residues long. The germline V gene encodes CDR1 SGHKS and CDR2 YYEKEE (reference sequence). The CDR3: CASSLGTSSGELFF. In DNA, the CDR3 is TGTGCCAGCAGCTTAGGGACTAGCTCCGGGGAGCTGTTTTTT.

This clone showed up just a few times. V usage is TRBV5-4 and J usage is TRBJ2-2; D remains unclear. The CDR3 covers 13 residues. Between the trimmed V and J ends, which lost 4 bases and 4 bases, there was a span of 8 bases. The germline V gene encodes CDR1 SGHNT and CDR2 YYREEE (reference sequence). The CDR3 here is CASSNILTGELFF. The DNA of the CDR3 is TGTGCCAGCAGCAATATCCTCACCGGGGAGCTGTTTTTT.

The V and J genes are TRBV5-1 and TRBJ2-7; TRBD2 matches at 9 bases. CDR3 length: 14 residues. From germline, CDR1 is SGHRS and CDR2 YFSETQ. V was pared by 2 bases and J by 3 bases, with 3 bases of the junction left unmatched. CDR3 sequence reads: CASSFFSGSYEQYF. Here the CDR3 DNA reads TGCGCCAGCAGCTTTTTTAGCGGGAGCTACGAGCAGTACTTC.

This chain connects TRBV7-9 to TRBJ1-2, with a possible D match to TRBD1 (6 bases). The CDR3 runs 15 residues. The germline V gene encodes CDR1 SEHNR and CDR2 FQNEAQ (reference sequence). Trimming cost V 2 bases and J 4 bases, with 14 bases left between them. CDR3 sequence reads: CASSLMATGTYGYTF. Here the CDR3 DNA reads TGTGCCAGCAGCTTAATGGCCACAGGGACCTATGGCTACACCTTC.

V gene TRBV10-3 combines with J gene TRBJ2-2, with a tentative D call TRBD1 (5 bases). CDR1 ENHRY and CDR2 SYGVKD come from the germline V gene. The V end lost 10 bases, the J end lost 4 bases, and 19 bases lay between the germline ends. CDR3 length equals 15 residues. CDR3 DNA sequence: TGTGCCACCACAGGCGCTAGATCGAGCACCGGGGAGCTGTTTTTT. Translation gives CATTGARSSTGELFF.

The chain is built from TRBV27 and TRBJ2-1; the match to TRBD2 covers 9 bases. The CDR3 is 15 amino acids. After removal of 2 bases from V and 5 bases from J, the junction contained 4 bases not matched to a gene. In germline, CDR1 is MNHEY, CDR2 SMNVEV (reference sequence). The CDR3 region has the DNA TGTGCCAGCAGTTTAACGGCTAGCGGGAACAATGAGCAGTTCTTC. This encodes CASSLTASGNNEQFF.

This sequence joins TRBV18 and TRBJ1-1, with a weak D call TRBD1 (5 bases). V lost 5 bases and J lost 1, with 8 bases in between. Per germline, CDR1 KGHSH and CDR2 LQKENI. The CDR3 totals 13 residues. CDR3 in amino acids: CASSKGQNTEAFF. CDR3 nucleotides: TGTGCCAGCTCAAAAGGACAGAACACTGAAGCTTTCTTT.

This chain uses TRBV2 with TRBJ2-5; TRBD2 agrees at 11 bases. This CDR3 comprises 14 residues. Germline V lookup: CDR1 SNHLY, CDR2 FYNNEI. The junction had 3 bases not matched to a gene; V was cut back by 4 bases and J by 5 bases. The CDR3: CASSVSGGAETQYF. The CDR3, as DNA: TGTGCCAGCAGTGTTAGCGGGGGGGCGGAGACCCAGTACTTC.

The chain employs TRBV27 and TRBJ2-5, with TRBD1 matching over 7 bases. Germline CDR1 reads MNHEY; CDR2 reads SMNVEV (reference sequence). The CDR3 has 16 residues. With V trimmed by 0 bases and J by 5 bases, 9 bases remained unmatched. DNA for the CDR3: TGTGCCAGCAGTTTATCTTCCGGGGACAGACGGGAGACCCAGTACTTC. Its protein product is CASSLSSGDRRETQYF.

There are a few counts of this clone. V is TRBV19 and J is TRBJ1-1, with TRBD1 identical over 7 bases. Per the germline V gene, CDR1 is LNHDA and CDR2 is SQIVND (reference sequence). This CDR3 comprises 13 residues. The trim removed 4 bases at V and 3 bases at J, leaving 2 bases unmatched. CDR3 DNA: TGTGCCAGTAGTACCACAGGGGACACTGAAGCTTTCTTT. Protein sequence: CASSTTGDTEAFF.

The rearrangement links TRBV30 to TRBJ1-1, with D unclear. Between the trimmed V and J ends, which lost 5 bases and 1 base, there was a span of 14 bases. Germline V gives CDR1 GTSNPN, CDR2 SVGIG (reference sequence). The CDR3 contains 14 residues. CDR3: CAWDMTMGNTEAFF. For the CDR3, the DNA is TGTGCCTGGGACATGACAATGGGGAACACTGAAGCTTTCTTT.

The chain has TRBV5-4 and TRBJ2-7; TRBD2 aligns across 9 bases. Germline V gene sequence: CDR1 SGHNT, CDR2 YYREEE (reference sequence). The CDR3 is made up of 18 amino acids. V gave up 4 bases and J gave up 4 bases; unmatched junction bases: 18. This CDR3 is CASSGGASGINSLYEQYF. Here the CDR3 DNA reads TGTGCCAGCAGCGGTGGGGCTAGCGGGATAAACAGTCTGTACGAGCAGTACTTC.

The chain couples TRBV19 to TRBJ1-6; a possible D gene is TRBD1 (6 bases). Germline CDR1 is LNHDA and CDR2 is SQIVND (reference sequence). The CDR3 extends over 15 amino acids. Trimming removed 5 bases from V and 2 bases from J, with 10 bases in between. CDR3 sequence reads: CASSFGQPYNSPLHF. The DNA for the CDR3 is TGTGCCAGTAGTTTCGGACAGCCCTATAATTCACCCCTCCACTTT.